Listed here are 27 T cell receptor beta chains from one sample, sequenced in a study of T cells in tumors after PD-1 blockade. Measured with immunoSEQ multiplex PCR; TCRdb has only the in-frame clones, and not every one. The sample yields more than 20,000 clones, approximately 78% seen once. Source: PBMCs, taken before anti-PD-1 treatment. The receptors were gathered from a human donor with basal cell carcinoma.

The chain combines TRBV6-6 with TRBJ2-1, with 7 bases lining up with TRBD1. The CDR3 is 13 amino acids. Germline V gives CDR1 MNHNY, CDR2 SVGAGI (reference sequence). Germline trimming cut 6 bases from V and 15 bases from J; bases unmatched to any gene: 14. CDR3 sequence reads: CASSPGQAFSLFF. CDR3 DNA: TGTGCCAGCAGCCCCGGACAGGCTTTTTCTCTGTTCTTC.

This clone was observed a few times. The rearrangement uses TRBV2 and TRBJ2-5, with D possibly matching TRBD1 (6 bases). Germline V gene data show CDR1 as SNHLY and CDR2 as FYNNEI. V was pared by 4 bases and J by 5 bases, with 17 bases between. This CDR3 comprises 15 residues. CDR3 residues: CASSGGRGWKETQYF. Written as DNA, the CDR3 is TGTGCCAGCAGTGGGGGGCGAGGTTGGAAGGAGACCCAGTACTTC.

The chain combines TRBV2 with TRBJ2-1, with a tentative D call TRBD2 (7 bases). V was shortened by 11 bases and J by 0 bases, with 29 bases between the two germline ends. CDR1 is SNHLY, CDR2 FYNNEI, per germline. The CDR3 runs 19 residues. The CDR3 loop reads CARCEGGAGAGSSYNEQFF. CDR3 bases: TGTGCCCGCTGTGAGGGGGGGGCGGGGGCGGGGAGCTCCTACAATGAGCAGTTCTTC.

This chain links TRBV6-2 or TRBV6-3 with TRBJ1-6, with a weak D call TRBD1 (5 bases). The CDR3 is 15 amino acids. Germline CDR1 MNHEY, CDR2 SVGEGT. The V gene lost 6 bases and the J gene lost 7 bases, with 16 bases spanning the gap. DNA for the CDR3: TGTGCCAGCAGCTTACCCGGGGGAGTAAATTCACCCCTCCACTTT. Its protein is CASSLPGGVNSPLHF.

The V gene is TRBV2, the J gene TRBJ1-5; D is undetermined. The CDR3 length is 15 residues. The germline gives CDR1 SNHLY, CDR2 FYNNEI. The germline V and J ends were trimmed by 6 bases and 2 bases, with 14 bases remaining between them. CDR3 sequence reads: CASSAVGNGNQPQHF. DNA for the CDR3: TGTGCCAGCAGCGCCGTCGGGAACGGCAATCAGCCCCAGCATTTT.

The rearrangement uses TRBV5-5 and TRBJ2-3, with D possibly matching TRBD2 (7 bases). V lost 7 bases and J lost 6, with 21 bases in between. The CDR3 contains 15 residues. CDR1 and CDR2 (germline): SGHKS, YYEKEE (reference sequence). The CDR3 DNA follows: TGTGCCAGCGGGTGGGGGCGGCTAGCGGTCGATACGCAGTATTTT. It encodes CASGWGRLAVDTQYF.

This clone is medium-sized. The chain employs TRBV3-1 (or the pseudogene TRBV3-2) and TRBJ1-1; 7 bases map to TRBD1. V lost 4 bases and J lost 11; bases outside the gene matches: 16. Germline V CDR1 and CDR2: LGHDT, YNNKEL (reference sequence). The CDR3 is made up of 15 amino acids. CDR3 protein: CASSPQDRFAWGAFF. The CDR3 nucleotides are TGTGCCAGCAGCCCTCAGGACAGGTTCGCCTGGGGTGCTTTCTTT.

The chain employs TRBV7-6 and TRBJ1-3; no reliable D call. Germline V CDR1 and CDR2: SGHVS, FNYEAQ. The CDR3 loop spans 16 amino acids. Trimming stripped 1 base from V and 1 base from J, with 11 bases between. Here the CDR3 reads CASSLGRIGSGNTIYF. In DNA form, the CDR3 reads TGTGCCAGCAGCTTAGGCCGGATAGGTTCTGGAAACACCATATATTTT.

V and J are TRBV5-5 and TRBJ2-1; a possible D gene is TRBD1 (6 bases). Between the trimmed V and J ends, which lost 0 bases and 15 bases, there was a span of 13 bases. The CDR3 runs 12 residues. Germline V gene lookup returns CDR1 SGHKS and CDR2 YYEKEE (reference sequence). Here the CDR3 reads CASSLDTGLTFF. For the CDR3, the DNA is TGTGCCAGCAGCTTGGATACAGGGTTGACGTTCTTC.

This clone was picked up a small number of times. The chain uses TRBV30 and TRBJ1-6; D gene ambiguous. Germline lookup yields CDR1 GTSNPN and CDR2 SVGIG (reference sequence). The germline V and J ends were trimmed by 3 bases and 8 bases, with 11 bases remaining between them. The CDR3 contains 13 residues. The CDR3 nucleotides read TGTGCCTGGAGACCGGGTTGGGATTCACCCCTCCACTTT. The encoded protein is CAWRPGWDSPLHF. Based on the CDR3 plus reference TRBV30 and TRBJ1-6, the full variable domain is SQTIHQWPATLVQPVGSPLSLECTVEGTSNPNLYWYRQAAGRGLQLLFYSVGIGQISSEVPQNLSASRPQDRQFILSSKKLLLSDSGFYLCAWRPGWDSPLHFGNGTRLTVT.

This clone was counted only a few times. V is TRBV3-1 (or the pseudogene TRBV3-2) and J is TRBJ2-5; 13 bases align to TRBD2. In germline, CDR1 is LGHDT, CDR2 YNNKEL (reference sequence). The trim removed 4 bases at V and 6 bases at J, leaving 2 bases unmatched. The CDR3 runs to 14 residues. CDR3 protein: CASSRTSGGQTQYF. CDR3 sequence (DNA): TGTGCCAGCAGCCGGACTAGCGGGGGACAGACCCAGTACTTC.

This sequence joins TRBV15 and TRBJ1-5; D may be TRBD1 (6 bases). The ends were cut back, 1 base at V and 8 bases at J, with 15 bases in the middle. The CDR3 is made up of 15 amino acids. In germline, CDR1 is LNHNV, CDR2 YYDKDF (reference sequence). The CDR3: CATSRGGGLVEPQHF. The CDR3 DNA is TGTGCCACCAGCAGAGGAGGGGGTTTGGTGGAGCCCCAGCATTTT.

This chain joins TRBV18 and TRBJ1-2, with D perhaps TRBD1 (6 bases). V was trimmed by 3 bases and J by 6 bases, leaving 11 bases between them. The germline CDR1 and CDR2 sequences are KGHSH and LQKENI. The CDR3 extends over 13 amino acids. The DNA for the CDR3 is TGTGCCAGCTCACCCTCAACAGGGAATGGCTACACCTTC. This gives the protein CASSPSTGNGYTF.

V usage is TRBV10-3 and J usage is TRBJ2-7; tentatively, D is TRBD1 (6 bases). This CDR3 has 14 amino acids. CDR1 is ENHRY and CDR2 is SYGVKD in the germline V gene. V lost 6 bases to trimming and J lost 3 bases, with 15 bases between them. The CDR3 is CAIRAGASFYEQYF. The DNA of the CDR3 is TGTGCCATCAGGGCAGGGGCAAGTTTCTACGAGCAGTACTTC.

The chain is built from TRBV6-5 and TRBJ1-2; no firm D call. The germline V gene has CDR1 MNHEY and CDR2 SVGAGI. This CDR3 comprises 13 residues. Trimming cost V 4 bases and J 6 bases, with 12 bases left between them. Here the CDR3 reads CASSSDRWDGYTF. CDR3 DNA: TGTGCCAGCAGTTCGGACCGGTGGGATGGCTACACCTTC.

In this sample, this clone is medium-sized (0.01 to 0.1%). The chain uses TRBV11-2 and TRBJ2-1; 9 bases agree with TRBD2. Trimming at V came to 1 base and at J to 1 base, leaving 8 bases not matched to a gene. This CDR3 is 18 amino acids long. Germline V lookup: CDR1 SGHAT, CDR2 FQNNGV. CDR3 loop: CASSLVAQRGASYNEQFF. CDR3 DNA: TGTGCCAGCAGCTTAGTGGCCCAGCGGGGGGCGTCCTACAATGAGCAGTTCTTC.

V is TRBV29-1 and J is TRBJ2-3, with 8 bases aligning to TRBD2. Germline CDR1 reads SQVTM; CDR2 reads ANQGSEA. Trimming cost V 8 bases and J 0 bases; bases outside gene matches: 10. The CDR3 consists of 15 residues. CDR3: CSTLLAGGSTDTQYF. The CDR3 region has the DNA TGCAGCACTCTACTTGCGGGGGGTAGCACAGATACGCAGTATTTT.

J is TRBJ1-6 and V is TRBV7-2; D possibly corresponds to TRBD1 (5 bases). The CDR3 extends over 15 amino acids. CDR1 is SGHTA and CDR2 is FQGNSA in the germline V gene. The ends were cut back, 4 bases at V and 7 bases at J, with 14 bases in the middle. The CDR3 sequence: CASSSRGWGNSPLHF. CDR3 sequence (DNA): TGTGCCAGCAGCTCGAGGGGCTGGGGAAATTCACCCCTCCACTTT. The full variable domain, with the rest looked up from reference TRBV7-2 and TRBJ1-6, is GAGVSQSPSNKVTEKGKDVELRCDPISGHTALYWYRQSLGQGLEFLIYFQGNSAPDKSGLPSDRFSAERTGGSVSTLTIQRTQQEDSAVYLCASSSRGWGNSPLHFGNGTRLTVT.

This clone showed up just once. V and J are TRBV4-3 and TRBJ2-5; D is undetermined. V was cut by 2 bases and J by 4 bases, with 14 bases left in between. Germline CDR1 reads LGHNA; CDR2 reads YSLEER. CDR3 size: 15 residues. CDR3 region: CASSQWIRAPETQYF. The DNA for the CDR3 is TGCGCCAGCAGCCAATGGATAAGGGCCCCAGAGACCCAGTACTTC.

This clone was picked up a small number of times. V is TRBV19 and J is TRBJ1-1, with 7 bases fitting TRBD1. The germline gives CDR1 LNHDA, CDR2 SQIVND (reference sequence). The trim removed 4 bases at V and 0 bases at J, leaving 2 bases unmatched. The CDR3 spans 14 residues. CDR3 coding DNA: TGTGCCAGTAGTACGGGACAGATGAACACTGAAGCTTTCTTT. Protein: CASSTGQMNTEAFF.

This rearrangement joins TRBV7-2 to TRBJ2-7; D gene unclear. Trimming took off 2 bases at V and 5 bases at J, with 10 bases between the two ends. CDR1 is SGHTA, CDR2 FQGNSA, per germline. The length of the CDR3 is 13 residues. In DNA form, the CDR3 reads TGTGCCAGCAGCTTACAACAGTACGACGAGCAGTACTTC. Translation gives CASSLQQYDEQYF.

J is TRBJ1-1 and V is TRBV7-3; D is undetermined. The V and J ends lost 1 base and 1 base respectively, with 10 bases between them. This CDR3 comprises 15 residues. Germline CDR1 reads SGHTA; CDR2 reads FQGTGA. The CDR3, as DNA: TGTGCCAGCAGCTTAAATGGCGGAAGGAACACTGAAGCTTTCTTT. This encodes CASSLNGGRNTEAFF. Drawing the rest from reference TRBV7-3 and TRBJ1-1, the complete variable domain is GAGVSQTPSNKVTEKGKYVELRCDPISGHTALYWYRQSLGQGPEFLIYFQGTGAADDSGLPNDRFFAVRPEGSVSTLKIQRTERGDSAVYLCASSLNGGRNTEAFFGQGTRLTVV.

Comment on this clone: The sample contains more than one DNA sequence encoding this CDR3. This chain links TRBV2 with TRBJ2-1; 7 bases align to TRBD2. CDR3 length equals 19 residues. Germline assignment: CDR1 SNHLY and CDR2 FYNNEI. With V trimmed by 11 bases and J by 0 bases, 22 bases remained unmatched. The CDR3 DNA reads TGTGCCCGCCGTGATGGGTGGGCGGGGGTGGGGAGCTCCTACAATGAGCAGTTCTTC. Its protein product is CARRDGWAGVGSSYNEQFF.

This chain connects TRBV9 to TRBJ1-3; TRBD1 matches at 10 bases. This CDR3 is 16 amino acids long. Germline CDR1 reads SGDLS; CDR2 reads YYNGEE. J was trimmed by 3 bases and V by 3 bases; bases with no gene match: 6. The CDR3 here is CASSDQTGGGGNTIYF. The DNA for the CDR3 is TGTGCCAGCAGCGATCAGACAGGGGGCGGTGGAAACACCATATATTTT.

This clone was seen more than once but under ten times. The gene calls are TRBV28 and TRBJ2-4; a weak D match, TRBD2 (5 bases). This CDR3 is 14 amino acids long. Germline lookup yields CDR1 MDHEN and CDR2 SYDVKM. The germline V and J ends were trimmed by 6 bases and 0 bases, with 9 bases remaining between them. This chain's CDR3 is CASSSRVAKNIQYF. The DNA of the CDR3 is TGTGCCAGCAGCTCGAGGGTAGCCAAAAACATTCAGTACTTC.

CDR3 in DNA: TGTGCCAGCAGCTTAGTTCCGAGAGCGGGACATGAGCAGTACTTC. It encodes CASSLVPRAGHEQYF. The V call is TRBV7-2, the J call TRBJ2-7; the D gene is possibly TRBD2 (7 bases). This CDR3 is 15 amino acids long. Germline assignment: CDR1 SGHTA and CDR2 FQGNSA. The V end lost 1 base, the J end lost 7 bases, and 17 bases lay between the germline ends.

This clone was detected a few times. V gene TRBV24-1 combines with J gene TRBJ1-4; TRBD1 matches at 7 bases. CDR1 KGHDR and CDR2 SFDVKD come from the germline V gene. CDR3 size: 13 residues. Trimming cost V 9 bases and J 5 bases; bases outside gene matches: 5. In DNA, the CDR3 is TGTGCCACCCAGGGGGTTCCCAATGAAAAACTGTTTTTT. Amino acid sequence: CATQGVPNEKLFF.